A single sample is the source of the 17 T cell receptor beta chains below, sequenced in a study of neoadjuvant anti-PD-1 for oral cavity cancer. Sequenced by immunoSEQ multiplex PCR; TCRdb stores in-frame clones only, minus some. This table holds approximately 9,500 clones, about 80% found once. The sample's time point: after neoadjuvant nivolumab, at surgical resection. The specimen was PBMCs, collected after nivolumab (anti-PD-1) treatment. The source is a person aged 40 to 85 with oral cavity squamous cell carcinoma.

This clone was counted only a few times. The chain carries TRBV19 and TRBJ2-2; TRBD1 might be the D (6 bases). Trimming took 5 bases from V and 4 from J, leaving 14 bases between them. The CDR3 length is 15 residues. Germline loops: CDR1 LNHDA, CDR2 SQIVND (reference sequence). CDR3: CASSPGDTLTGELFF. The CDR3 DNA is TGTGCCAGTAGTCCCGGGGACACTCTCACCGGGGAGCTGTTTTTT.

This chain links TRBV10-3 with TRBJ2-1, with 8 bases fitting TRBD2. The CDR3 is 15 amino acids. The V gene end was trimmed by 2 bases and the J gene end by 4 bases; junction bases not matched to a gene: 4. Germline V gene data show CDR1 as ENHRY and CDR2 as SYGVKD. The CDR3 DNA follows: TGTGCCATCAGTGAGACGGGAGGGGGTTACAATGAGCAGTTCTTC. Protein: CAISETGGGYNEQFF.

V and J are TRBV4-2 and TRBJ2-3, with a possible D match to TRBD2 (5 bases). Germline V lookup: CDR1 LGHNA, CDR2 YNFKEQ. The CDR3 is made up of 15 amino acids. V gave up 3 bases and J gave up 7 bases, with 17 bases separating them. The CDR3 loop reads CASSQDLASGNTQYF. DNA for the CDR3: TGTGCCAGCAGCCAGGACTTAGCGAGTGGTAATACGCAGTATTTT.

The chain employs TRBV27 and TRBJ2-1; perhaps D is TRBD1 or TRBD2 (5 bases each). The CDR3 covers 15 residues. V shed 5 bases and J shed 4 bases, with 15 bases lying between them. Germline V gene sequence: CDR1 MNHEY, CDR2 SMNVEV (reference sequence). The CDR3 DNA sequence: TGTGCCAGCAGTAACCTCGGGGCTAGGTACAATGAGCAGTTCTTC. It specifies CASSNLGARYNEQFF.

The chain combines TRBV14 with TRBJ2-3, with D hard to call. The CDR3 is 15 residues long. The germline V and J ends were trimmed by 0 bases and 5 bases, with 12 bases remaining between them. Germline V gene lookup returns CDR1 SGHDN and CDR2 FVKESK. The CDR3, as DNA: TGTGCCAGCAGCCAAGACATCATCAGTGTAGATACGCAGTATTTT. This sequence encodes CASSQDIISVDTQYF.

The rearrangement links TRBV11-3 to TRBJ2-7; no definite D call. Trimming stripped 0 bases from V and 3 bases from J, with 18 bases between. The germline gives CDR1 SGHNT, CDR2 YENEEA. The CDR3 contains 17 residues. The CDR3 loop reads CASSLDEHAFVNYEQYF. DNA for the CDR3: TGTGCCAGCAGCTTAGACGAGCATGCCTTTGTTAACTACGAGCAGTACTTC.

CDR3 sequence (DNA): TGCGCCAGCAGCCTCTCTAGCGAGGGTAGGAGGGAAAAACTGTTTTTT. Protein sequence: CASSLSSEGRREKLFF. The rearrangement links TRBV4-1 to TRBJ1-4; D unclear. Germline-derived CDR1 and CDR2 are MGHRA and YSYEKL. The CDR3 has 16 residues. V lost 4 bases and J lost 8, with 20 bases in between.

The gene calls are TRBV19 and TRBJ2-7, with D possibly matching TRBD2 (6 bases). V gave up 2 bases and J gave up 5 bases, with 13 bases separating them. The CDR3 is 14 residues long. Germline assignment: CDR1 LNHDA and CDR2 SQIVND (reference sequence). The CDR3 is CASSIPGSLDEQYF. The CDR3 nucleotides read TGTGCCAGTAGTATACCCGGGAGTTTAGACGAGCAGTACTTC. The whole variable domain, remainder taken from reference TRBV19 and TRBJ2-7, is DGGITQSPKYLFRKEGQNVTLSCEQNLNHDAMYWYRQDPGQGLRLIYYSQIVNDFQKGDIAEGYSVSREKKESFPLTVTSAQKNPTAFYLCASSIPGSLDEQYFGPGTRLTVT.

The chain uses TRBV5-1 and TRBJ2-2; 7 nucleotides agree with TRBD1. The V and J ends lost 3 bases and 2 bases, in that order; junction bases with no gene match: 7. This CDR3 has 16 residues. Per germline, CDR1 SGHRS and CDR2 YFSETQ. The CDR3 reads CASSWNRGRNTGELFF. CDR3 nucleotides: TGCGCCAGCAGCTGGAACAGGGGACGCAACACCGGGGAGCTGTTTTTT.

This clone was detected a few times. The chain couples TRBV19 to TRBJ1-1, with D possibly being TRBD1 (6 bases). The V gene lost 8 bases and the J gene lost 5 bases, with 15 bases spanning the gap. There are 13 residues in the CDR3. Germline V gene sequence: CDR1 LNHDA, CDR2 SQIVND (reference sequence). The CDR3 sequence is CASGRGFGTEAFF. Written as DNA, the CDR3 is TGTGCCAGTGGCAGGGGATTCGGTACTGAAGCTTTCTTT.

The rearrangement links TRBV11-2 to TRBJ1-4; the D gene is possibly TRBD1 (6 bases). The CDR3 has 17 residues. Germline values: CDR1 SGHAT, CDR2 FQNNGV. V lost 1 base and J 5 bases, leaving 17 bases between the germline ends. CDR3 coding DNA: TGTGCCAGCAGCTTAGTACTTGTACAGGGAGGAAATGAAAAACTGTTTTTT. It translates to CASSLVLVQGGNEKLFF.

This rearrangement joins TRBV10-2 to TRBJ1-6; 9 bases agree with TRBD1. The germline V gene encodes CDR1 WSHSY and CDR2 SAAADI. This CDR3 contains 14 residues. Germline trimming cut 10 bases from V and 5 bases from J; bases unmatched to any gene: 6. The CDR3 loop reads CATCRDRDNSPLHF. The CDR3 nucleotides read TGCGCCACCTGTAGGGACAGGGATAATTCACCCCTCCACTTT.

This clone was observed a handful of times. V and J are TRBV7-2 and TRBJ2-1, with D possibly matching TRBD2 (5 bases). Trimming removed 1 base at V and 10 bases at J, with 11 bases between. Germline V lookup: CDR1 SGHTA, CDR2 FQGNSA. The CDR3 runs 13 residues. The CDR3 DNA reads as TGTGCCAGCAGCTTAGGGACTTTACGAGAGCAGTTCTTC. It is translated as CASSLGTLREQFF.

The chain uses TRBV5-6 and TRBJ2-1; D not certain. The V end lost 4 bases, the J end lost 4 bases, and 15 bases lay between the germline ends. The CDR3 contains 15 residues. Germline CDR1 is SGHDT and CDR2 is YYEEEE. The CDR3 region is CASSPRKEHYNEQFF. The DNA of the CDR3 is TGTGCCAGCAGCCCGCGAAAGGAACATTACAATGAGCAGTTCTTC.

The rearrangement uses TRBV30 and TRBJ2-2; the D is unclear. V was trimmed by 2 bases and J by 5 bases, leaving 6 bases between them. Germline loops: CDR1 GTSNPN, CDR2 SVGIG (reference sequence). The CDR3 runs to 12 residues. The CDR3 region has the DNA TGTGCCTGGAGTCCTAGAACCGGGGAGCTGTTTTTT. Amino acids: CAWSPRTGELFF.

The V gene is TRBV9, the J gene TRBJ1-1; possibly TRBD1 for D (6 bases). The germline V gene encodes CDR1 SGDLS and CDR2 YYNGEE. V was trimmed by 2 bases and J by 1 base, leaving 12 bases between them. This CDR3 contains 15 residues. For the CDR3, the DNA is TGTGCCAGCAGCGTCTTACAGGGACCGAACACTGAAGCTTTCTTT. Its translation: CASSVLQGPNTEAFF.

The chain carries TRBV28 and TRBJ1-2; 7 bases agree with TRBD1. The germline V gene has CDR1 MDHEN and CDR2 SYDVKM. V gave up 6 bases and J gave up 10 bases; unmatched junction bases: 14. The CDR3 length is 14 residues. CDR3: CASRGSGTAWVYTF. The CDR3 coding sequence is TGTGCCAGCAGGGGAAGCGGGACAGCATGGGTCTACACCTTC.